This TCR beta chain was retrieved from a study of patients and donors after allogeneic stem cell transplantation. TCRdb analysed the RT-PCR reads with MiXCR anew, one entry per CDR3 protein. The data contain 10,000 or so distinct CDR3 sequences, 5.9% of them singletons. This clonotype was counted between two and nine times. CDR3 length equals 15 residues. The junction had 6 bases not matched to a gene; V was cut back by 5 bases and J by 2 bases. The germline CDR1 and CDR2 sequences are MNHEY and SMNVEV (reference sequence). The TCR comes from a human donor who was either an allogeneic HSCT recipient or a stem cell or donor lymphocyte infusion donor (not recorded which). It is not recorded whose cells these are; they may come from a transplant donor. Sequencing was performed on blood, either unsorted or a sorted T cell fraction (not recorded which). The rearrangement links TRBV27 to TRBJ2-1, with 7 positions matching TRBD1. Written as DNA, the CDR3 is TGTGCCAGCAGTAGACAGGGAATAGCCTACAATGAGCAGTTCTTC. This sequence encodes CASSRQGIAYNEQFF.